Each of the 26 T cell receptor beta chains below was sequenced from the same sample in a study of T cells in Graves' hyperthyroidism and ophthalmopathy (dated by TCRdb to between 2018 and 2020). Library preparation was by multiplex PCR. Sequenced using an Illumina HiSeq 2000. The TCR beta CDR3 regions were amplified from RNA transcripts. The TCR CDR3 was subjected to a first round of RT-PCR using the HTBI primer set and the Qiagen OneStep RT-PCR kit. TCRdb trimmed the raw reads at Q25, called clones with MiXCR and kept productive beta chains. Each entry merges the rows of one CDR3 protein and shows their most common DNA and genes. Recorded for this sample are about 600,000 distinct CDR3 sequences; 12% to 15% of them occurred a single time. The top ten hold roughly 7.7% of the sample. What was sequenced was blood. The receptors were gathered from a young woman with Graves' ophthalmopathy.

This clonotype was detected many times. The rearrangement joins TRBV5-8 to TRBJ2-1; 9 bases are shared with TRBD2. The V gene end was trimmed by 0 bases and the J gene end by 5 bases; junction bases not matched to a gene: 9. The CDR3 totals 17 residues. Germline values: CDR1 SGHTS, CDR2 YDEGEE. DNA for the CDR3: TGTGCCAGCAGCTTGGCCTCTAGCGGGACTGGTCACAATGAGCAGTTCTTC. This encodes CASSLASSGTGHNEQFF. The variable domain in full, with the rest retrieved from reference TRBV5-8 and TRBJ2-1, is EAGVTQSPTHLIKTRGQQATLRCSPISGHTSVYWYQQALGLGLQFLLWYDEGEERNRGNFPPRFSGRQFPNYSSELNVNALELEDSALYLCASSLASSGTGHNEQFFGPGTRLTVL.

At least ten counts were recorded for this clonotype. The V call is TRBV6-2 or TRBV6-3, the J call TRBJ2-7; 7 bases match TRBD1. Germline V gene sequence: CDR1 MNHEY, CDR2 SVGEGT. There are 14 residues in the CDR3. V gave up 5 bases and J gave up 1 base; unmatched junction bases: 5. CDR3 sequence: CASSTIQGSYEQYF. The CDR3, as DNA: TGTGCCAGCAGTACGATACAGGGGTCCTACGAGCAGTACTTC.

This clonotype has a count of ten or more. The rearrangement joins TRBV5-1 to TRBJ2-7; D may be TRBD1 (5 bases). The germline V gene encodes CDR1 SGHRS and CDR2 YFSETQ. Deletions cut 2 bases from V and 2 bases from J, with 11 bases between. This CDR3 has 14 amino acids. The CDR3 region is CASSFQGFPYEQYF. CDR3 DNA sequence: TGCGCCAGCAGCTTTCAGGGTTTCCCCTACGAGCAGTACTTC.

The rearrangement uses TRBV7-2 and TRBJ2-3; 7 bases agree with TRBD2. CDR3 length: 16 residues. In germline, CDR1 is SGHTA, CDR2 FQGNSA. The ends lost 9 bases at V and 1 base at J; junction bases unmatched: 13. In DNA form, the CDR3 reads TGTGCCAGTAGTGGGCTAGTGGGGGGGGGCACAGATACGCAGTATTTT. It is translated as CASSGLVGGGTDTQYF.

Turning to this clonotype: This clone may be a read error of a much larger clone one base away. The genes are TRBV30 and TRBJ2-7, with 8 bases matching TRBD1. The DNA end is a closer match to TRBJ2-1, so the J assignment may be wrong. The CDR3 spans 12 residues. Germline lookup yields CDR1 GTSNPN and CDR2 SVGIG (reference sequence). The CDR3 region is CALTRGPYEQFF. The CDR3 region has the DNA TGTGCCTTGACCAGGGGGCCCTACGAGCAGTTCTTC.

The chain joins TRBV25-1 to TRBJ2-1; the match to TRBD2 covers 13 bases. Germline CDR1 MGHDK, CDR2 SYGVNS. The CDR3 runs 20 residues. The junction had 11 bases not matched to a gene; V was cut back by 1 base and J by 2 bases. In DNA form, the CDR3 reads TGTGCCAGCAGTGAATTGGGACTAGCGGGAAAACCCGTGACCTACAATGAGCAGTTCTTC. As protein: CASSELGLAGKPVTYNEQFF.

This clonotype was seen at least ten times. This sequence joins TRBV10-3 and TRBJ2-5; possible D gene TRBD2, 5 bases. V was shortened by 3 bases and J by 2 bases, with 10 bases between the two germline ends. Per the germline V gene, CDR1 is ENHRY and CDR2 is SYGVKD. The CDR3 runs to 14 residues. CDR3 residues: CAISERGIQETQYF. As DNA, the CDR3 is TGTGCCATCAGTGAAAGAGGGATTCAAGAGACCCAGTACTTC.

This clonotype was seen more than once but under ten times. The rearrangement uses TRBV4-1 and TRBJ2-7; 10 bases match TRBD2. This CDR3 comprises 14 residues. Germline V gives CDR1 MGHRA, CDR2 YSYEKL. Trimming cost V 7 bases and J 7 bases; bases outside gene matches: 10. This CDR3 is CASTRLAGVGEQYF. The CDR3 nucleotides are TGCGCCAGCACCCGCCTAGCGGGAGTAGGTGAGCAGTACTTC.

This clonotype was counted many times. The CDR3 sequence is CASSRDRVRGETQYF. The CDR3 region has the DNA TGTGCCAGCAGCCGGGACAGGGTGCGGGGGGAGACCCAGTACTTC. V usage is TRBV11-2 and J usage is TRBJ2-5, with TRBD1 matching 9 bases. The CDR3 extends over 15 amino acids. Germline lookup yields CDR1 SGHAT and CDR2 FQNNGV. J gave up 5 bases and V 5 bases, and 9 bases lay outside the gene matches.

The chain has TRBV20-1 and TRBJ1-4, with D perhaps TRBD1 (5 bases). The germline V gene has CDR1 DFQATT and CDR2 SNEGSKA (reference sequence). The CDR3 runs to 12 residues. Between the trimmed V and J ends, which lost 4 bases and 7 bases, there was a span of 10 bases. This CDR3 reads CSAKTESEKLFF. As DNA, the CDR3 is TGCAGTGCTAAGACAGAGAGTGAAAAACTGTTTTTT.

This clonotype came up many times. V usage is TRBV6-6 and J usage is TRBJ2-3, with 7 bases matching TRBD2. The trim removed 2 bases at V and 1 base at J, leaving 12 bases unmatched. CDR1 is MNHNY, CDR2 SVGAGI, per germline (reference sequence). CDR3 length: 18 residues. In nucleotides, the CDR3 is TGTGCCAGCAGTTACGTGGCGGGAGCGCCAATAGGCACAGATACGCAGTATTTT. Its protein is CASSYVAGAPIGTDTQYF.

The chain recombines TRBV19 with TRBJ1-5, with D possibly matching TRBD1 (5 bases). Trimming pared 1 base from V and 4 bases from J, leaving 11 bases between. The CDR3 length is 15 residues. The germline V gene has CDR1 LNHDA and CDR2 SQIVND (reference sequence). CDR3 in amino acids: CASSIAGRANQPQHF. The CDR3 DNA reads as TGTGCCAGTAGTATAGCAGGGAGGGCAAATCAGCCCCAGCATTTT.

This clonotype was seen many times. The rearrangement links TRBV5-6 to TRBJ2-1, with 8 nucleotides matching TRBD2. With 1 base clipped from V and 4 bases from J, the junction kept 7 bases outside the gene matches. CDR1 is SGHDT and CDR2 is YYEEEE in the germline V gene. The CDR3 runs to 16 residues. DNA for the CDR3: TGTGCCAGCAGCTTGCTTAGCCGGGGGGGGTACAATGAGCAGTTCTTC. Its protein is CASSLLSRGGYNEQFF.

This clonotype has a count of ten or more. V is TRBV2 and J is TRBJ2-7; 8 nucleotides line up with TRBD1. The V and J ends lost 4 bases and 4 bases, in that order; junction bases with no gene match: 9. The CDR3 spans 15 residues. The germline V gene has CDR1 SNHLY and CDR2 FYNNEI. As DNA, the CDR3 is TGTGCCAGCAGTGCCATGGACAGGGACTCATACGAGCAGTACTTC. Its translation: CASSAMDRDSYEQYF. The complete variable domain, with remaining parts taken from reference TRBV2 and TRBJ2-7, reads EPEVTQTPSHQVTQMGQEVILRCVPISNHLYFYWYRQILGQKVEFLVSFYNNEISEKSEIFDDQFSVERPDGSNFTLKIRSTKLEDSAMYFCASSAMDRDSYEQYFGPGTRLTVT.

This chain connects TRBV24-1 to TRBJ2-1, with 11 bases fitting TRBD1. V lost 4 bases and J lost 7; bases outside the gene matches: 8. The CDR3 covers 16 residues. Per germline, CDR1 KGHDR and CDR2 SFDVKD. In DNA form, the CDR3 reads TGTGCCACCAGTGAACCGGGACAGGGGGTAACGAATGAGCAGTTCTTC. Translated: CATSEPGQGVTNEQFF.

The rearrangement uses TRBV6-5 and TRBJ2-2; no clear D gene. V dropped 2 bases and J dropped 6 bases, with 7 bases sitting between them. The CDR3 sequence is 13 residues long. Germline lookup yields CDR1 MNHEY and CDR2 SVGAGI. The CDR3 is CASSYVFSGELFF. The DNA for the CDR3 is TGTGCCAGCAGTTACGTGTTTTCCGGGGAGCTGTTTTTT.

The sample holds many counts of this clonotype. V and J are TRBV6-5 and TRBJ1-5; possibly TRBD1 for D (6 bases). V shed 0 bases and J shed 5 bases, with 14 bases lying between them. In germline, CDR1 is MNHEY, CDR2 SVGAGI. The CDR3 contains 16 residues. The CDR3 sequence is CASSYSRGARDQPQHF. CDR3 sequence (DNA): TGTGCCAGCAGTTACTCGAGGGGGGCAAGGGATCAGCCCCAGCATTTT.

This clonotype occurred a few times. This chain links TRBV6-2 or TRBV6-3 with TRBJ2-5; 11 nucleotides align to TRBD2. The CDR3 is 17 amino acids. CDR1 is MNHEY, CDR2 SVGEGT, per germline. Trimming removed 4 bases from V and 5 bases from J; junction bases left unmatched: 12. The CDR3 region is CASSFSLAGDPGETQYF. DNA of the CDR3: TGTGCCAGCAGTTTCTCACTAGCGGGAGACCCGGGTGAGACCCAGTACTTC.

This clonotype came up many times. The genes are TRBV3-1 and TRBJ2-7; 7 nucleotides align to TRBD1. Per the germline V gene, CDR1 is LGHDT and CDR2 is YNNKEL (reference sequence). Trimming removed 4 bases from V and 7 bases from J; junction bases left unmatched: 7. This CDR3 has 13 amino acids. The CDR3 spells CASSPRGTWEQYF. CDR3 nucleotides: TGTGCCAGCAGCCCCAGGGGGACGTGGGAGCAGTACTTC.

About this clonotype itself: A clone one base away is much larger, so this may be a read error. This rearrangement joins TRBV20-1 to TRBJ2-5; 8 bases map to TRBD2. Germline assignment: CDR1 DFQATT and CDR2 SNEGSKA (reference sequence). The CDR3 consists of 15 residues. V trimming: 0 bases; J trimming: 7 bases; junction bases outside the gene matches: 10. CDR3 sequence: CSARDSPSGLGTQYF. CDR3 coding DNA: TGCAGTGCTAGAGATTCGCCTAGCGGGCTAGGGACCCAGTACTTC.

Concerning this clonotype: One base away lies a much larger clone, so this may be a sequencing read error. This chain connects TRBV20-1 to TRBJ2-1; 14 bases map to TRBD2. Germline CDR1 and CDR2: DFQATT and SNEGSKA (reference sequence). This CDR3 region has 16 residues. Here the CDR3 DNA reads TGCAGTGCTAGAGATCAGGGACTAGCGGGAGATAATGAGCAGCTCTTC. Translated, it gives CSARDQGLAGDNEQLF.

There are a few counts of this clonotype. V is TRBV7-8 and J is TRBJ1-6; 9 bases are a match to TRBD1. V was clipped by 5 bases and J by 2 bases; unmatched bases: 7. Germline loops: CDR1 SGHVS, CDR2 FQNEAQ. This CDR3 region has 17 residues. This chain's CDR3 is CASSPWTGVAYNSPLHF. The CDR3 DNA reads as TGTGCCAGCAGCCCATGGACAGGGGTGGCCTATAATTCACCCCTCCACTTT.

This sequence joins TRBV4-1 and TRBJ2-1, with D tentatively TRBD1 (5 bases). V lost 3 bases to trimming and J lost 0 bases, with 9 bases between them. There are 15 residues in the CDR3. Germline CDR1 is MGHRA and CDR2 is YSYEKL. The CDR3 DNA sequence: TGCGCCAGCAGCCAGGGGCAGAACTCCTACAATGAGCAGTTCTTC. Its protein product is CASSQGQNSYNEQFF.

This clonotype was recorded many times. This chain joins TRBV4-3 and TRBJ1-3; 8 bases line up with TRBD1. Germline V CDR1 and CDR2: LGHNA, YSLEER. The CDR3 covers 17 residues. J gave up 4 bases and V 0 bases, and 8 bases lay outside the gene matches. The CDR3 loop is CASSQEGRTGRGNTIYF. CDR3 sequence (DNA): TGCGCCAGCAGCCAAGAAGGTCGGACAGGGCGGGGAAACACCATATATTTT.

The rearrangement joins TRBV20-1 to TRBJ1-5, with TRBD1 as a possible D gene (5 bases). The CDR3 totals 17 residues. Germline V gene lookup returns CDR1 DFQATT and CDR2 SNEGSKA (reference sequence). The germline V and J ends were trimmed by 1 base and 0 bases, with 16 bases remaining between them. The CDR3 reads CSARARDVSYSNQPQHF. The CDR3, as DNA: TGCAGTGCTAGAGCCAGGGATGTTTCCTATAGCAATCAGCCCCAGCATTTT.

In this sample, this clonotype turned up many times. CDR3 in DNA: TGTGCCAGCAGTCAGAGGGACAGGGTCTACGAGCAGTACTTC. It translates to CASSQRDRVYEQYF. This chain links TRBV9 with TRBJ2-7; 9 bases map to TRBD1. After removal of 5 bases from V and 3 bases from J, the junction contained 6 bases not matched to a gene. This CDR3 region has 14 residues. CDR1 is SGDLS, CDR2 YYNGEE, per germline.